Listed here are 27 T cell receptor beta chains from one sample, sequenced in a study of siplizumab effects on memory and regulatory T cells. Profiled with immunoSEQ multiplex PCR; TCRdb holds only in-frame clones, not every one. This sample has more than 85,000 clones, with approximately 90% found just once. The sequenced sample consisted of CD4+ T cells sorted from blood. Receptors originate from a human donor in good health.

The rearrangement links TRBV19 to TRBJ1-2; TRBD1 is a possible D gene (6 bases). V lost 7 bases and J lost 3, with 9 bases in between. Germline-derived CDR1 and CDR2 are LNHDA and SQIVND (reference sequence). The CDR3 is 12 residues long. In DNA, the CDR3 is TGTGCCAGTACGGGGGCCGACTATGGCTACACCTTC. This codes for CASTGADYGYTF. Looking up the rest from reference TRBV19 and TRBJ1-2 gives the full variable domain: DGGITQSPKYLFRKEGQNVTLSCEQNLNHDAMYWYRQDPGQGLRLIYYSQIVNDFQKGDIAEGYSVSREKKESFPLTVTSAQKNPTAFYLCASTGADYGYTFGSGTRLTVV.

The CDR3 coding sequence is TGCGCCAGCAGCCAAGGGGGGGGGTATAGCAATCAGCCCCAGCATTTT. Protein sequence: CASSQGGGYSNQPQHF. This chain links TRBV4-1 with TRBJ1-5; maybe TRBD1 (5 bases). The V gene's germline CDR1 is MGHRA and CDR2 YSYEKL. The CDR3 covers 16 residues. Trimming left V 1 base short and J 0 bases short, with 10 bases between.

The chain combines TRBV27 with TRBJ1-5; 7 bases agree with TRBD1. The ends lost 6 bases at V and 1 base at J; junction bases unmatched: 15. Per germline, CDR1 MNHEY and CDR2 SMNVEV (reference sequence). The CDR3 sequence is 18 residues long. CDR3 sequence (DNA): TGTGCCAGCAGACGCGGGGCAGGGGGTAAATTGAGCAATCAGCCCCAGCATTTT. Its protein is CASRRGAGGKLSNQPQHF.

V gene TRBV10-3 combines with J gene TRBJ2-3, with a weak D call TRBD1 (6 bases). V was shortened by 4 bases and J by 2 bases, with 10 bases between the two germline ends. In germline, CDR1 is ENHRY, CDR2 SYGVKD. The CDR3 totals 14 residues. The CDR3 nucleotides read TGTGCCATCAGTGGTGGACAGACCACAGATACGCAGTATTTT. Its protein product is CAISGGQTTDTQYF.

This sequence joins TRBV14 and TRBJ1-1; unclear D gene. With 3 bases removed from V and 6 bases from J, the gap between germline ends came to 11 bases. The germline gives CDR1 SGHDN, CDR2 FVKESK. The CDR3 has 13 amino acids. For the CDR3, the DNA is TGTGCCAGCAGCCAGACCCGACGGGCTGAAGCTTTCTTT. Residues: CASSQTRRAEAFF.

This chain joins TRBV6-5 and TRBJ2-5; 11 bases are a match to TRBD2. Germline CDR1 reads MNHEY; CDR2 reads SVGAGI. The CDR3 consists of 15 residues. The V and J ends lost 6 bases and 4 bases, in that order; junction bases with no gene match: 7. In DNA, the CDR3 is TGTGCCAGCAGAATAGCGGGAGGGAAGGGAGAGACCCAGTACTTC. Protein: CASRIAGGKGETQYF.

J is TRBJ2-7 and V is TRBV30; 11 bases are a match to TRBD2. The CDR3 extends over 14 amino acids. The junction had 8 bases not matched to a gene; V was cut back by 4 bases and J by 6 bases. Per the germline V gene, CDR1 is GTSNPN and CDR2 is SVGIG (reference sequence). As DNA, the CDR3 is TGTGCCTGGATCGACCCCGGGACTAGCGGCGAGCAGTACTTC. Its protein is CAWIDPGTSGEQYF.

The chain is built from TRBV30 and TRBJ2-4; no clear D gene. CDR3 size: 15 residues. Trimming cost V 0 bases and J 0 bases, with 9 bases left between them. Germline CDR1 is GTSNPN and CDR2 is SVGIG (reference sequence). The DNA for the CDR3 is TGTGCCTGGAGTGTAGGGCAGCTAGCCAAAAACATTCAGTACTTC. Protein sequence: CAWSVGQLAKNIQYF.

The CDR3 nucleotides read TGTGCCAGCAGGGAAAGGGGGCCCCTCGAGCAGTACTTC. Translation: CASRERGPLEQYF. V gene TRBV28 combines with J gene TRBJ2-7; 7 positions agree with TRBD1. The germline gives CDR1 MDHEN, CDR2 SYDVKM. The CDR3 sequence is 13 residues long. With V trimmed by 6 bases and J by 6 bases, 8 bases remained unmatched.

V and J are TRBV9 and TRBJ2-2, with D perhaps assigned TRBD1 or TRBD2 (5 bases each). CDR1 and CDR2 from the germline V gene are SGDLS and YYNGEE. Trimming left V 4 bases short and J 5 bases short, with 21 bases between. The CDR3 spans 17 residues. CDR3 sequence: CASSHFPGTPKTGELFF. Here the CDR3 DNA reads TGTGCCAGCAGCCATTTCCCCGGGACCCCAAAGACCGGGGAGCTGTTTTTT.

This sequence joins TRBV6-6 and TRBJ2-7, with D hard to call. Germline V CDR1 and CDR2: MNHNY, SVGAGI (reference sequence). The length of the CDR3 is 11 residues. Trimming removed 5 bases from V and 3 bases from J, with 5 bases in between. The CDR3 nucleotides read TGTGCCAGCAGTGGCCACTACGAGCAGTACTTC. Translated: CASSGHYEQYF.

V gene TRBV18 combines with J gene TRBJ2-1; TRBD1 aligns across 8 bases. Germline assignment: CDR1 KGHSH and CDR2 LQKENI. The CDR3 has 13 residues. V dropped 4 bases and J dropped 6; count of bases not matched to a gene: 2. The CDR3 loop reads CASSRGTGNEQFF. The CDR3 bases are TGTGCCAGCTCACGGGGGACAGGCAATGAGCAGTTCTTC.

V and J are TRBV5-6 and TRBJ1-5; D is undetermined. Trimming removed 4 bases from V and 5 bases from J, with 10 bases in between. CDR1 SGHDT and CDR2 YYEEEE come from the germline V gene. The length of the CDR3 is 13 residues. As DNA, the CDR3 is TGTGCCAGCAGCCGCGCGGGCGATCAGCCCCAGCATTTT. This translates into CASSRAGDQPQHF.

The chain recombines TRBV15 with TRBJ1-1; D not resolved. The germline V and J ends were trimmed by 0 bases and 1 base, with 6 bases remaining between them. This CDR3 region has 14 residues. CDR1 LNHNV and CDR2 YYDKDF come from the germline V gene (reference sequence). The CDR3 sequence is CATSRDLENTEAFF. CDR3 bases: TGTGCCACCAGCAGAGATCTGGAGAACACTGAAGCTTTCTTT.

This clone occurred once. The chain carries TRBV30 and TRBJ2-1; D is unresolved. The CDR3 is made up of 8 amino acids. Trimming pared 7 bases from V and 5 bases from J, leaving 0 bases between. Germline loops: CDR1 GTSNPN, CDR2 SVGIG (reference sequence). The CDR3 protein is CAYNEQFF. The DNA for the CDR3 is TGTGCCTACAATGAGCAGTTCTTC.

The chain combines TRBV5-1 with TRBJ2-5; D perhaps matches TRBD2 (5 bases). This CDR3 has 15 amino acids. V shed 1 base and J shed 1 base, with 11 bases lying between them. CDR1 SGHRS and CDR2 YFSETQ come from the germline V gene. Here the CDR3 DNA reads TGCGCCAGCAGCTTGAGCGGCGCCAGCCAAGAGACCCAGTACTTC. Residues: CASSLSGASQETQYF.

J is TRBJ2-5 and V is TRBV25-1; D unresolved. The V gene lost 6 bases and the J gene lost 7 bases, with 15 bases spanning the gap. The CDR3 spans 13 residues. The germline gives CDR1 MGHDK, CDR2 SYGVNS. This chain's CDR3 is CASSSGALVTQYF. CDR3 in DNA: TGTGCCAGCAGCTCAGGCGCCCTAGTGACCCAGTACTTC.

This chain joins TRBV15 and TRBJ2-1; D is undetermined. Germline CDR1 LNHNV, CDR2 YYDKDF (reference sequence). Trimming pared 3 bases from V and 5 bases from J, leaving 8 bases between. The CDR3 has 13 amino acids. The CDR3 protein is CATSRRLDNEQFF. CDR3 DNA sequence: TGTGCCACCAGCAGGAGACTCGACAATGAGCAGTTCTTC.

This chain connects TRBV5-4 to TRBJ2-6, with D perhaps TRBD1 (5 bases). Germline CDR1 SGHNT, CDR2 YYREEE (reference sequence). V was shortened by 3 bases and J by 1 base, with 8 bases between the two germline ends. The length of the CDR3 is 15 residues. CDR3 protein: CASSSAGSGANVLTF. CDR3 sequence (DNA): TGTGCCAGCAGCTCTGCAGGGTCTGGGGCCAACGTCCTGACTTTC.

CDR3 protein: CASSPSKGAHGYTF. The CDR3 bases are TGTGCCAGCTCACCATCAAAAGGGGCCCATGGCTACACCTTC. The V call is TRBV18, the J call TRBJ1-2, with D possibly matching TRBD1 (5 bases). V lost 2 bases to trimming and J lost 6 bases, with 13 bases between them. Germline CDR1 reads KGHSH; CDR2 reads LQKENI. CDR3 length: 14 amino acids.

V usage is TRBV7-9 and J usage is TRBJ2-7; 7 bases are shared with TRBD1. Trimming took 4 bases from V and 6 from J; bases not matched to a gene: 18. Germline V gives CDR1 SEHNR, CDR2 FQNEAQ (reference sequence). CDR3 length: 17 amino acids. The CDR3 loop reads CASSSPPRDSRLSEQYF. As DNA, the CDR3 is TGTGCCAGCAGCTCCCCCCCTCGGGACAGCCGCTTGAGCGAGCAGTACTTC. The full variable domain, completed using reference TRBV7-9 and TRBJ2-7, is DTGVSQNPRHKITKRGQNVTFRCDPISEHNRLYWYRQTLGQGPEFLTYFQNEAQLEKSRLLSDRFSAERPKGSFSTLEIQRTEQGDSAMYLCASSSPPRDSRLSEQYFGPGTRLTVT.

The chain links TRBV28 to TRBJ2-4, with TRBD1 matching over 7 bases. V gave up 4 bases and J gave up 4 bases; unmatched junction bases: 4. From germline, CDR1 is MDHEN and CDR2 SYDVKM. The CDR3 loop spans 14 amino acids. The DNA for the CDR3 is TGTGCCAGCAGTTCCGGACAGGTTAAAAACATTCAGTACTTC. Residues: CASSSGQVKNIQYF.

In the case of this clone: Mismatch with germline at one junction end may stem from a read error. The rearrangement joins TRBV7-7 to TRBJ2-1, with 14 positions matching TRBD2. The CDR3 runs 15 residues. The germline V gene has CDR1 SSHAT and CDR2 FNYEAQ (reference sequence). CDR3 residues: CASSMGLAGDNEQFF. Here the CDR3 DNA reads TGTGCTAGCAGTATGGGACTAGCGGGAGACAATGAGCAGTTCTTC.

This chain links TRBV2 with TRBJ2-3; D is unclear. Germline lookup yields CDR1 SNHLY and CDR2 FYNNEI. The V and J ends lost 5 bases and 0 bases respectively, with 6 bases between them. The CDR3 length is 13 residues. Written as DNA, the CDR3 is TGTGCCAGCAGTTCATCTAGCACAGATACGCAGTATTTT. Amino acid sequence: CASSSSSTDTQYF.

The chain uses TRBV27 and TRBJ2-7, with D maybe TRBD2 (7 bases). V lost 5 bases and J 1 base, leaving 18 bases between the germline ends. The CDR3 spans 16 residues. CDR1 MNHEY and CDR2 SMNVEV come from the germline V gene (reference sequence). Written as DNA, the CDR3 is TGTGCCAGCAGTCCGCGAGGAGGGGGGGTTTCCTACGAGCAGTACTTC. Translation: CASSPRGGGVSYEQYF.

This sequence joins TRBV6-5 and TRBJ2-7; tentatively, D is TRBD1 (6 bases). CDR3 length equals 12 residues. CDR1 MNHEY and CDR2 SVGAGI come from the germline V gene. V dropped 5 bases and J dropped 3 bases, with 8 bases sitting between them. CDR3 residues: CASSPQGYEQYF. In DNA, the CDR3 is TGTGCCAGCAGTCCACAGGGCTACGAGCAGTACTTC.

J is TRBJ2-7 and V is TRBV28; the match to TRBD1 covers 9 bases. This CDR3 is 17 amino acids long. V was clipped by 5 bases and J by 1 base; unmatched bases: 12. Germline V gene sequence: CDR1 MDHEN, CDR2 SYDVKM. CDR3 amino acids: CASSALPGQGISYEQYF. The CDR3 DNA is TGTGCCAGCAGTGCCTTGCCGGGACAGGGAATATCCTACGAGCAGTACTTC. Combining the CDR3 with reference TRBV28 and TRBJ2-7 gives the whole variable domain DVKVTQSSRYLVKRTGEKVFLECVQDMDHENMFWYRQDPGLGLRLIYFSYDVKMKEKGDIPEGYSVSREKKERFSLILESASTNQTSMYLCASSALPGQGISYEQYFGPGTRLTVT.